Listed below are T cell receptor beta chains from one sample, sequenced in a study of T cells after yellow fever vaccination. Using its own MiXCR run on the 5' RACE reads, TCRdb lists one record per CDR3 protein. The sample holds 500,000 to 700,000 distinct CDR3 sequences, 15% to 20% seen once. The starting material was PBMCs, obtained 15 days after the yellow fever booster vaccination. These receptors came from a man aged 25-45 years who received the YFV17D yellow fever vaccine. The CDR3 runs from the conserved cysteine through the conserved F or W. Each record gives: D gene, clone size, V gene, J gene, CDR3 DNA, CDR3 protein. A D gene is named only where the DNA matches it firmly. Where a row states a size, it is once, few, many or the class of an expanded clone; other rows omit it.

d_gene: TRBD1; abundance: few; v_gene: TRBV29-1; j_gene: TRBJ2-1; CDR3nt: TGCAGCGGAACCACAGGGGGGAGCTCCTACAATGAGCAGTTCTTC; CDR3aa: CSGTTGGSSYNEQFF
d_gene: NA; abundance: few; v_gene: TRBV20-1; j_gene: TRBJ1-6; CDR3nt: TGCAGTGCTAGAGATCTACAGGCAGGGTCTGGAAATAATTCACCCCTCCACTTT; CDR3aa: CSARDLQAGSGNNSPLHF
d_gene: NA; abundance: few; v_gene: TRBV5-1; j_gene: TRBJ1-1; CDR3nt: TGCGCCAGCAGGACCTACAGGGCTTCGAACACTGAAGCTTTCTTT; CDR3aa: CASRTYRASNTEAFF
d_gene: TRBD1; abundance: few; v_gene: TRBV4-3; j_gene: TRBJ1-1; CDR3nt: TGCGCCAGCAGCCAACTTACAGGGGCGGGGGTTTGGTCTGAAGCTTTCTTT; CDR3aa: CASSQLTGAGVWSEAFF
d_gene: NA; abundance: NA; v_gene: TRBV21-1; j_gene: TRBJ2-5; CDR3nt: TGTGCCAGCAGCTCCAAGGGTCCTAGCGGGAATGGGGTTTTACAAGAGACCCAGTACTTC; CDR3aa: CASSSKGPSGNGVLQETQYF
d_gene: NA; abundance: NA; v_gene: TRBV6-1; j_gene: TRBJ2-1; CDR3nt: TGTGCCAGCAGTCGCCTGACCAGCCACGATGAGCAGTTCTTC; CDR3aa: CASSRLTSHDEQFF
d_gene: NA; abundance: NA; v_gene: TRBV16; j_gene: TRBJ1-3; CDR3nt: TGTGCCAGCAGCCAATCGTATACACCTGGAAACACCATATATTTT; CDR3aa: CASSQSYTPGNTIYF
d_gene: NA; abundance: NA; v_gene: TRBV12-3/TRBV12-4; j_gene: TRBJ2-1; CDR3nt: TGTGCCAGCAGTGGTTTGGAGACGGGCTCCTACAATGAGCAGTTCTTC; CDR3aa: CASSGLETGSYNEQFF
d_gene: TRBD2; abundance: NA; v_gene: TRBV20-1; j_gene: TRBJ2-5; CDR3nt: TGCAGTGCCCGCAAGCGGGAGAGGCAAGAGACCCAGTACTTC; CDR3aa: CSARKRERQETQYF
d_gene: NA; abundance: NA; v_gene: TRBV27; j_gene: TRBJ2-1; CDR3nt: TGTGCCAGCAGTTTATTGGATACGGGGTACAATGAGCAGTTCTTC; CDR3aa: CASSLLDTGYNEQFF